Listed below are T cell receptor beta chains from one sample, sequenced in a study of blood T cell repertoires in COVID-19. Measured with immunoSEQ multiplex PCR; TCRdb has only the in-frame clones, and not every one. Here the sample spans around 300,000 clones, roughly 90% being singletons. Sequenced: PBMCs or T cells enriched from blood (not recorded which). These TCRs come from a woman in her thirties or forties who had recovered from COVID-19. Both conserved end residues are part of each CDR3. A D gene is named only where the DNA matches it firmly. Clone size is shown for a subset of rows, as once, few, many or a class of expanded clone.

d_gene | abundance | j_gene | v_gene | CDR3aa | CDR3nt
- | few | TRBJ2-3 | TRBV6-2/TRBV6-3 | CASSYRTDTQYF | TGTGCCAGCAGTTATCGGACAGATACGCAGTATTTT
TRBD2 | - | TRBJ2-4 | TRBV7-3 | CASSLGEGRGKNIQYF | TGTGCCAGCAGCTTGGGGGAGGGTCGGGGCAAAAACATTCAGTACTTC
TRBD1 | - | TRBJ1-2 | TRBV29-1 | CSVQTGRGGYTF | TGCAGCGTTCAGACAGGGCGCGGTGGCTACACCTTC
TRBD2 | once | TRBJ2-3 | TRBV10-3 | CAIRRTSGSWDTQYF | TGTGCCATCAGGAGGACTAGCGGGAGTTGGGATACGCAGTATTTT
TRBD2 | - | TRBJ2-1 | TRBV14 | CASSEGRGAYNEQFF | TGTGCCAGCAGCGAGGGGCGGGGGGCCTACAATGAGCAGTTCTTC
- | - | TRBJ1-3 | TRBV19 | CASYERAGNTIYF | TGTGCCTCCTATGAGCGGGCTGGAAACACCATATATTTT
TRBD1 | - | TRBJ1-5 | TRBV6-2/TRBV6-3 | CASSTNNLRDRGFHQPQHF | TGTGCCAGCAGCACAAACAACCTCCGGGACAGGGGGTTCCATCAGCCCCAGCATTTT
TRBD1 | - | TRBJ2-7 | TRBV6-5 | CASSQGASYEQYF | TGTGCCAGCAGTCAGGGGGCTTCCTACGAGCAGTACTTC
TRBD2 | - | TRBJ2-7 | TRBV18 | CASSPSSGRLYEQYF | TGTGCCAGCTCACCATCTAGCGGGAGGCTATACGAGCAGTACTTC
- | few | TRBJ2-1 | TRBV11-2 | CASSLWTQSVDEQFF | TGTGCCAGCAGCTTATGGACTCAGAGTGTGGATGAGCAGTTCTTC
TRBD2 | - | TRBJ2-3 | TRBV9 | CASSAGGSGRLTDTQYF | TGTGCCAGCAGCGCGGGGGGTAGCGGGAGGTTGACAGATACGCAGTATTTT
TRBD1 | - | TRBJ1-2 | TRBV27 | CASSSNPGQGHYGYTF | TGTGCCAGCAGTTCAAACCCCGGACAGGGCCACTATGGCTACACCTTC
TRBD1 | - | TRBJ1-1 | TRBV12-5 | CASGLTGVGGTEAFF | TGTGCTAGTGGTTTGACAGGGGTAGGAGGGACTGAAGCTTTCTTT
- | - | TRBJ2-4 | TRBV7-9 | CASSLDGWGLAKNIQYF | TGTGCCAGCAGCTTAGACGGTTGGGGCTTAGCCAAAAACATTCAGTACTTC
- | - | TRBJ2-1 | TRBV27 | CASYPRGRGLSNEQFF | TGTGCCAGCTATCCGCGAGGGCGGGGTCTATCCAATGAGCAGTTCTTC
TRBD1 | - | TRBJ2-7 | TRBV7-3 | CASSPRDRGTYEQYF | TGTGCCAGCAGCCCCCGGGACAGGGGTACCTACGAGCAGTACTTC
TRBD1 | - | TRBJ1-3 | TRBV29-1 | CSVGDRGTGNTIYF | TGCAGCGTGGGGGACAGGGGGACTGGAAACACCATATATTTT
- | - | TRBJ1-2 | TRBV30 | CAWSVSAGVGYTF | TGTGCCTGGAGTGTTTCTGCAGGGGTTGGCTACACCTTC
- | - | TRBJ1-2 | TRBV29-1 | CSVGGDSAYTF | TGCAGCGTGGGGGGGGACTCGGCCTACACCTTC
TRBD1 | - | TRBJ1-6 | TRBV7-9 | CASNPRDSYSPLHF | TGTGCCAGCAACCCAAGGGACAGTTACTCACCCCTCCACTTT
- | - | TRBJ1-1 | TRBV2 | CASSEARQYTEAFF | TGTGCCAGCAGTGAAGCCCGACAGTACACTGAAGCTTTCTTT
- | - | TRBJ2-2 | TRBV9 | CASSAQPRVLDTGELFF | TGTGCCAGCAGCGCACAGCCCAGGGTTTTGGACACCGGGGAGCTGTTTTTT
TRBD1 | - | TRBJ1-2 | TRBV7-2 | CASSAGQGWYGYTF | TGTGCCAGCAGCGCGGGACAGGGATGGTATGGCTACACCTTC
- | - | TRBJ2-3 | TRBV4-1 | CASSPGNRAGDTQYF | TGCGCCAGCAGCCCGGGGAACCGGGCGGGAGATACGCAGTATTTT
TRBD2 | - | TRBJ2-3 | TRBV3-1/TRBV3-2 | CASSQGGRLAGGSTDTQYF | TGTGCCAGCAGCCAAGGGGGAAGACTAGCGGGGGGCAGCACAGATACGCAGTATTTT
- | - | TRBJ1-1 | TRBV12-3/TRBV12-4 | CASSSQGNTEAFF | TGTGCCAGCAGTTCTCAGGGGAACACTGAAGCTTTCTTT
- | - | TRBJ1-3 | TRBV5-5 | CASSLDQKGNTIYF | TGTGCCAGCAGCTTGGATCAGAAAGGAAACACCATATATTTT
- | once | TRBJ1-1 | TRBV7-2 | CASSLVSQDTEAFF | TGTGCCAGCAGCTTAGTTTCCCAGGACACTGAAGCTTTCTTT
TRBD1 | - | TRBJ1-2 | TRBV5-1 | CASSLEQGSYGYTF | TGCGCCAGCAGCTTGGAACAGGGGTCCTATGGCTACACCTTC
- | - | TRBJ1-5 | TRBV2 | CASSGVGPQHF | TGTGCCAGCAGTGGTGTCGGGCCCCAGCATTTT
- | once | TRBJ1-4 | TRBV3-1/TRBV3-2 | CASSQVTGANEKLFF | TGTGCCAGCAGCCAAGTTACAGGCGCTAATGAAAAACTGTTTTTT
- | - | TRBJ1-3 | TRBV21-1 | CARNGSGNTIYF | TGTGCCAGAAACGGTTCTGGAAACACCATATATTTT
- | - | TRBJ1-2 | TRBV5-4 | CASSLDLARSNYGYTF | TGTGCCAGCAGCTTGGACTTAGCTCGGTCGAACTATGGCTACACCTTC
TRBD2 | once | TRBJ2-3 | TRBV5-1 | CASSKLAGGLSTDTQYF | TGCGCCAGCAGCAAACTAGCGGGGGGACTTAGCACAGATACGCAGTATTTT
- | - | TRBJ2-2 | TRBV5-4 | CASRPGGSSGNTGELFF | TGTGCCAGCAGGCCCGGCGGTAGTAGCGGGAACACCGGGGAGCTGTTTTTT
- | - | TRBJ1-5 | TRBV5-1 | CASSLGGRINQPQHF | TGCGCCAGCAGCTTGGGCGGGAGAATCAATCAGCCCCAGCATTTT
TRBD2 | - | TRBJ2-1 | TRBV5-4 | CASSLVASGVNEQFF | TGTGCCAGCAGCCTCGTTGCTAGCGGGGTGAATGAGCAGTTCTTC